This T cell receptor (beta chain) was recovered during a study of T cell changes during pregnancy in multiple sclerosis. Repertoires were generated with immunoSEQ multiplex PCR, while TCRdb's copy carries only in-frame clones and drops some. The sample includes roughly 42,000 clones, 91% seen only once; the top ten take roughly 0.69%. The length of the CDR3 is 14 residues. J was trimmed by 6 bases and V by 5 bases; bases with no gene match: 6. Germline V CDR1 and CDR2: ENHRY, SYGVKD. The receptor was isolated from a female donor with multiple sclerosis, enrolled in a pregnancy study. The V and J genes are TRBV10-3 and TRBJ1-1; TRBD1 matches 10 bases. Sequenced here: CD4+ T cells from peripheral blood mononuclear cells, sampled before pregnancy. The CDR3 region is CAISRQGAGAEAFF. CDR3 DNA sequence: TGTGCCATCAGTCGACAGGGGGCAGGCGCTGAAGCTTTCTTT.